These 25 T cell receptor beta chains share one sample of origin, sequenced in a study of blood T cell repertoires in COVID-19 (dated by TCRdb to the early 2020s). The library was produced with the immunoSEQ multiplex PCR assay. TCRdb re-hosts the immuneACCESS table, in-frame sequences only. Its copies lack some clones; in the studies checked, an unresolved V gene accounts for under half of them, and the cause for the rest is not known. Recorded for this sample are about 88,000 clones; 70% to 90% of them occurred a single time. 2.9% of the sample comes from the top ten. The sequenced sample was peripheral blood. The source is a woman aged 80 or over with acute or convalescent COVID-19.

The chain is built from TRBV7-2 and TRBJ1-2; 9 nucleotides align to TRBD1. CDR1 and CDR2 from the germline V gene are SGHTA and FQGNSA. The trim removed 3 bases at V and 6 bases at J, leaving 8 bases unmatched. The length of the CDR3 is 15 residues. DNA of the CDR3: TGTGCCAGCAGCTTCATGACAGGGGGAGTCGATGGCTACACCTTC. The encoded protein is CASSFMTGGVDGYTF.

This clone was seen a few times. The rearrangement links TRBV4-3 to TRBJ2-3; D possibly corresponds to TRBD2 (6 bases). CDR3 length: 13 amino acids. Trimming shortened V by 0 bases and J by 6 bases, and 7 bases separated the two germline ends. Germline V gives CDR1 LGHNA, CDR2 YSLEER. CDR3 DNA sequence: TGCGCCAGCAGCCAAGATGGGGGGGATACGCAGTATTTT. Residues: CASSQDGGDTQYF.

The genes are TRBV28 and TRBJ1-1; the match to TRBD1 covers 8 bases. This CDR3 region has 14 residues. Germline CDR1 MDHEN, CDR2 SYDVKM. The junction had 13 bases not matched to a gene; V was cut back by 10 bases and J by 6 bases. This chain's CDR3 is CATWTGLTWAEAFF. The CDR3 DNA reads TGTGCCACTTGGACAGGGCTAACGTGGGCTGAAGCTTTCTTT. The entire variable domain, with the rest obtained from reference TRBV28 and TRBJ1-1, is as follows: DVKVTQSSRYLVKRTGEKVFLECVQDMDHENMFWYRQDPGLGLRLIYFSYDVKMKEKGDIPEGYSVSREKKERFSLILESASTNQTSMYLCATWTGLTWAEAFFGQGTRLTVV.

The rearrangement joins TRBV4-2 to TRBJ2-3, with TRBD1 matching over 8 bases. This CDR3 region has 15 residues. J gave up 3 bases and V 4 bases, and 6 bases lay outside the gene matches. Germline loops: CDR1 LGHNA, CDR2 YNFKEQ. Here the CDR3 reads CASSLSDRGTDTQYF. The CDR3 DNA is TGTGCCAGCAGCCTCAGCGACAGGGGTACAGATACGCAGTATTTT.

The chain links TRBV2 to TRBJ2-7; 9 bases fit TRBD1. Germline loops: CDR1 SNHLY, CDR2 FYNNEI. The CDR3 contains 15 residues. The V gene end was trimmed by 3 bases and the J gene end by 4 bases; junction bases not matched to a gene: 7. CDR3 DNA: TGTGCCAGCAGTGAGGGACAGGGCCCCTTTTACGAGCAGTACTTC. It encodes CASSEGQGPFYEQYF.

The V call is TRBV11-2, the J call TRBJ2-1; no reliable D call. CDR3 length: 12 residues. Germline V gene sequence: CDR1 SGHAT, CDR2 FQNNGV. Trimming left V 2 bases short and J 7 bases short, with 6 bases between. The CDR3 DNA reads TGTGCCAGCAGCTTATCTAGGAATGAGCAGTTCTTC. Translated, it gives CASSLSRNEQFF.

This clone was counted a few times. The rearrangement links TRBV5-1 to TRBJ1-2; D is possibly TRBD1 (5 bases). V gave up 0 bases and J gave up 2 bases, with 8 bases separating them. CDR3 size: 14 residues. CDR1 and CDR2 from the germline V gene are SGHRS and YFSETQ. The CDR3 reads CASSLEQGNYGYTF. The CDR3 coding sequence is TGCGCCAGCAGCTTGGAGCAGGGCAACTATGGCTACACCTTC.

This chain uses TRBV5-6 with TRBJ2-7, with TRBD1 matching 8 bases. Germline V CDR1 and CDR2: SGHDT, YYEEEE. Losses at the gene ends were 1 base for V and 3 bases for J; bases not matched to a gene: 6. The length of the CDR3 is 15 residues. The CDR3 protein is CASSLYRGMVYEQYF. CDR3 DNA: TGTGCCAGCAGCTTGTACAGGGGGATGGTCTACGAGCAGTACTTC.

The rearrangement joins TRBV5-6 to TRBJ2-2, with 14 bases lining up with TRBD2. Trimming cost V 2 bases and J 5 bases; bases outside gene matches: 8. Per germline, CDR1 SGHDT and CDR2 YYEEEE. The CDR3 length is 18 residues. CDR3 region: CASSFTPGLAGDTGELFF. CDR3 coding DNA: TGTGCCAGCAGCTTCACGCCGGGACTAGCGGGAGATACCGGGGAGCTGTTTTTT.

J is TRBJ1-5 and V is TRBV18; D unclear. V was shortened by 3 bases and J by 4 bases, with 7 bases between the two germline ends. Germline CDR1 reads KGHSH; CDR2 reads LQKENI. This CDR3 is 13 amino acids long. In DNA form, the CDR3 reads TGTGCCAGCTCACCCGCCTATAATCAGCCCCAGCATTTT. Protein: CASSPAYNQPQHF.

In regard to this clone: The junction departs from the called germline gene at one end, perhaps through a read error. The gene calls are TRBV15 and TRBJ2-1, with 9 bases aligning to TRBD2. From germline, CDR1 is LNHNV and CDR2 YYDKDF (reference sequence). The CDR3 has 17 residues. CDR3 in DNA: TGTGCCACCAGCAGAGATTCGGGGACTAGCTCCCACAATGAGCAGTTCTTC. This encodes CATSRDSGTSSHNEQFF. Variable domain in full (rest from reference TRBV15 and TRBJ2-1): DAMVIQNPRYQVTQFGKPVTLSCSQTLNHNVMYWYQQKSSQAPKLLFHYYDKDFNNEADTPDNFQSRRPNTSFCFLDIRSPGLGDTAMYLCATSRDSGTSSHNEQFFGPGTRLTVL.

This clone was seen a single time. The J gene is TRBJ1-2, the V gene TRBV7-9, with TRBD1 as a possible D gene (6 bases). The CDR3 has 18 amino acids. V shed 1 base and J shed 2 bases, with 20 bases lying between them. Looked up from germline, CDR1 is SEHNR and CDR2 is FQNEAQ (reference sequence). The CDR3 region is CASSLELPTDSPNYGYTF. DNA of the CDR3: TGTGCCAGCAGCTTAGAGTTGCCAACGGACAGCCCCAACTATGGCTACACCTTC.

The CDR3 is CASNNRVTGTDTQYF. CDR3 nucleotides: TGTGCCAGCAATAACAGGGTCACCGGGACAGATACGCAGTATTTT. The V gene is TRBV6-5, the J gene TRBJ2-3; maybe TRBD1 (6 bases). V dropped 7 bases and J dropped 3 bases, with 17 bases sitting between them. CDR1 and CDR2 (germline): MNHEY, SVGAGI. CDR3 length: 15 residues.

This rearrangement joins TRBV7-3 to TRBJ2-7; a weak D match, TRBD1 (5 bases). The CDR3 consists of 15 residues. The V end lost 2 bases, the J end lost 0 bases, and 11 bases lay between the germline ends. Germline CDR1 and CDR2: SGHTA and FQGTGA. The CDR3 loop reads CASSLSGAFSYEQYF. The CDR3 DNA reads TGTGCCAGCAGCTTATCTGGGGCCTTCTCCTACGAGCAGTACTTC.

The gene calls are TRBV28 and TRBJ2-5, with 8 positions matching TRBD1. Looked up from germline, CDR1 is MDHEN and CDR2 is SYDVKM. V shed 6 bases, J shed 4 bases, and the junction held 7 bases outside the gene matches. The CDR3 consists of 14 residues. In DNA, the CDR3 is TGTGCCAGCAGCACAGGGGGGCACGGAGAGACCCAGTACTTC. Translated: CASSTGGHGETQYF.

This clone was seen just once. CDR3 DNA sequence: TGTGCCAGTAGTCAGGCCAGGGGGCGCGTAACTGAAGCTTTCTTT. Amino acids: CASSQARGRVTEAFF. The gene calls are TRBV19 and TRBJ1-1; 8 positions agree with TRBD1. V dropped 5 bases and J dropped 5; count of bases not matched to a gene: 10. This CDR3 comprises 15 residues. CDR1 is LNHDA, CDR2 SQIVND, per germline (reference sequence).

The DNA for the CDR3 is TGCAGCGTTGGGGGGGACTATGGCTACACCTTC. Encoded protein: CSVGGDYGYTF. The chain has TRBV29-1 and TRBJ1-2; a weak D match, TRBD1 (5 bases). The germline V and J ends were trimmed by 4 bases and 3 bases, with 6 bases remaining between them. Germline V CDR1 and CDR2: SQVTM, ANQGSEA. This CDR3 is 11 amino acids long.

This clone turned up a few times. The V and J genes are TRBV7-3 and TRBJ2-2; 11 bases match TRBD2. The V gene end was trimmed by 5 bases and the J gene end by 5 bases; junction bases not matched to a gene: 10. Germline V CDR1 and CDR2: SGHTA, FQGTGA. The CDR3 contains 17 residues. The CDR3 spells CASSPYSGRAGTGELFF. In DNA form, the CDR3 reads TGTGCCAGCAGCCCCTATAGCGGGAGGGCCGGGACCGGGGAGCTGTTTTTT.

V and J are TRBV5-1 and TRBJ2-7; 11 bases fit TRBD1. Germline V gene data show CDR1 as SGHRS and CDR2 as YFSETQ. Losses at the gene ends were 4 bases for V and 0 bases for J; bases not matched to a gene: 6. The CDR3 consists of 16 residues. The CDR3 region has the DNA TGCGCCAGCAGCGCGCAGGGACAGGGGGTCTCCTACGAGCAGTACTTC. It encodes CASSAQGQGVSYEQYF.

The V call is TRBV28, the J call TRBJ1-1; D unclear. Germline V gene sequence: CDR1 MDHEN, CDR2 SYDVKM. The CDR3 length is 14 residues. Trimming pared 6 bases from V and 4 bases from J, leaving 15 bases between. The CDR3 sequence: CASRPPFGGTEAFF. As DNA, the CDR3 is TGTGCCAGCAGGCCTCCGTTCGGAGGCACTGAAGCTTTCTTT.

The chain combines TRBV5-1 with TRBJ2-7; the D is unclear. V gave up 4 bases and J gave up 0 bases, with 14 bases separating them. CDR1 and CDR2 (germline): SGHRS, YFSETQ. The CDR3 spans 15 residues. CDR3 DNA sequence: TGCGCCAGCAGCCCCGGTGGCGGAAACTCCTACGAGCAGTACTTC. Translation gives CASSPGGGNSYEQYF.

DNA for the CDR3: TGTGCCAGCAGTCATACAGGGGGCCCCACCGAGCAGTACTTC. Translation gives CASSHTGGPTEQYF. The chain carries TRBV28 and TRBJ2-7, with 9 bases lining up with TRBD1. CDR1 and CDR2 (germline): MDHEN, SYDVKM. The CDR3 extends over 14 amino acids. Trimming at V came to 5 bases and at J to 6 bases, leaving 8 bases not matched to a gene.

This rearrangement joins TRBV18 to TRBJ2-5; 12 bases map to TRBD2. The CDR3 sequence is 18 residues long. Per the germline V gene, CDR1 is KGHSH and CDR2 is LQKENI. V dropped 0 bases and J dropped 5; count of bases not matched to a gene: 10. DNA for the CDR3: TGTGCCAGCTCACCACCGGCTAGCGGGAGGGCAAAGGAGGAGACCCAGTACTTC. It translates to CASSPPASGRAKEETQYF.

V usage is TRBV20-1 and J usage is TRBJ2-7; D not certain. CDR1 and CDR2 (germline): DFQATT, SNEGSKA (reference sequence). The CDR3 loop spans 11 amino acids. Trimming removed 1 base from V and 7 bases from J, with 8 bases in between. The CDR3 DNA sequence: TGCAGTGCTAGAGTTAGTTTTGAGCAGTACTTC. Translated: CSARVSFEQYF.

V usage is TRBV4-3 and J usage is TRBJ2-2; D possibly corresponds to TRBD2 (6 bases). The CDR3 runs to 16 residues. Germline CDR1 reads LGHNA; CDR2 reads YSLEER. Trimming left V 0 bases short and J 5 bases short, with 13 bases between. The CDR3 coding sequence is TGCGCCAGCAGCCAAGAGCGGGGCTTGGTAACCGGGGAGCTGTTTTTT. Its translation: CASSQERGLVTGELFF.